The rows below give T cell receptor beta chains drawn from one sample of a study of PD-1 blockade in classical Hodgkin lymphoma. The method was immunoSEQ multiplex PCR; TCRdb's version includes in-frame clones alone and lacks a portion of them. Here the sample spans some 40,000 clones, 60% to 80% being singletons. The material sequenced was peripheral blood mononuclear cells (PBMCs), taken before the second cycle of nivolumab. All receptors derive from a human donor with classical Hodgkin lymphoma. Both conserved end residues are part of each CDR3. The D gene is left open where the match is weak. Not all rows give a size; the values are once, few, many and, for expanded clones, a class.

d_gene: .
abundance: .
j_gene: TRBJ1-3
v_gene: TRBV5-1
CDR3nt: TGCGCCAGCAGCTTAAATTCCGGGACACCCGGCGTTTACACCATATATTTT
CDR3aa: CASSLNSGTPGVYTIYF

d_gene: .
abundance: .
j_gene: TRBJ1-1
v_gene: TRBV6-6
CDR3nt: TGTGCCAGCAGTTACTTGGGGACTGAAGCTTTCTTT
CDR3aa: CASSYLGTEAFF

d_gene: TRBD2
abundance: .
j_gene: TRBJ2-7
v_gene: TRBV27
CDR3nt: TGTGCCAGCAGTTTGGGGACTAGCCTCTACGAGCAGTACTTC
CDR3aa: CASSLGTSLYEQYF

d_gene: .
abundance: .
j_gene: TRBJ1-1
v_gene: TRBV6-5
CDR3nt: TGTGCCAGCAGCGCCGGCCCCCTCACTGAAGCTTTCTTT
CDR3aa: CASSAGPLTEAFF

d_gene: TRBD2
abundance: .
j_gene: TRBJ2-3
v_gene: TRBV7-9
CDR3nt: TGTGCCAGCAGCTTATTACTAGCGGGGAGCACAGATACGCAGTATTTT
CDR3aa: CASSLLLAGSTDTQYF

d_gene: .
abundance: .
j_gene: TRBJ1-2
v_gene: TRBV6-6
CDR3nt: TGTGCCAGCAGTTACCCCGGGGGATCAAACTATGGCTACACCTTC
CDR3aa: CASSYPGGSNYGYTF

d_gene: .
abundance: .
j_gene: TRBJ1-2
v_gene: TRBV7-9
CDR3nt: TGTGCCAGCAGCTTCGGGGGGACCGAATCAAGTATCTATGGCTACACCTTC
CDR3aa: CASSFGGTESSIYGYTF

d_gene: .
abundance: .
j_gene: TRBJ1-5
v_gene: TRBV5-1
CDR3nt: TGCGCCAGCAGTCCTGGGGCGGGTGGCAATCAGCCCCAGCATTTT
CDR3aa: CASSPGAGGNQPQHF

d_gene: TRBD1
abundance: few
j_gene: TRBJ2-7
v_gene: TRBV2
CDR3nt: TGTGCCAGCAAAAGACAGGGGGCCGACGAGCAGTACTTC
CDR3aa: CASKRQGADEQYF

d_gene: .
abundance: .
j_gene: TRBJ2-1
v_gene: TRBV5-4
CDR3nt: TGTGCCAGCAGCACCGACAGCCAGCCCCCTCCGCTGTTCTTC
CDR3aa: CASSTDSQPPPLFF

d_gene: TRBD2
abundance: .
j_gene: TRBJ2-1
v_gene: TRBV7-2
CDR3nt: TGTGCCAGCAGCTTAGCCCCTAGCGGGGGGACTGAGCAGTTCTTC
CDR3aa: CASSLAPSGGTEQFF

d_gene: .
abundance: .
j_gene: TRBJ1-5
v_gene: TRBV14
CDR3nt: TGTGCCAGCAGCCAAGAGGTGGCAGGCGAATATAGCAATCAGCCCCAGCATTTT
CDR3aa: CASSQEVAGEYSNQPQHF

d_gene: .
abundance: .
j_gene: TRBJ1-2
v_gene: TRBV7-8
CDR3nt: TGTGCCAGCAGCTTAAATCAGGGCTTTAACTATGGCTACACCTTC
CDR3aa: CASSLNQGFNYGYTF

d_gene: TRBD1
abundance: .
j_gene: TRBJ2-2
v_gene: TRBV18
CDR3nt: TGTGCCAGCTCACCGGGACAGGGTCACACCGGGGAGCTGTTTTTT
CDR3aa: CASSPGQGHTGELFF

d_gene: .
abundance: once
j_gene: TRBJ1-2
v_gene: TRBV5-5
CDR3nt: TGTGCCAGCAGCTTGGAGGGTAATAACTATGGCTACACCTTC
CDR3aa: CASSLEGNNYGYTF

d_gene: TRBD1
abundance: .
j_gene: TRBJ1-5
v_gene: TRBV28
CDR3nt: TGTGCCAGCAGTTCTATTGACAGGGACAATCAGCCCCAGCATTTT
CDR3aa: CASSSIDRDNQPQHF

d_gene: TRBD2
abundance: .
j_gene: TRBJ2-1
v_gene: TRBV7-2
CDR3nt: TGTGCCAGCAGCTCAACCCGGACTAGCGGGGAGCAGTTCTTC
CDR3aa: CASSSTRTSGEQFF

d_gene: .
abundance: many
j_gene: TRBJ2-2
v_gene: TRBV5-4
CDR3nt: TGTGCCAGCAGCTCAGGAACCAACACCGGGGAGCTGTTTTTT
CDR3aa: CASSSGTNTGELFF

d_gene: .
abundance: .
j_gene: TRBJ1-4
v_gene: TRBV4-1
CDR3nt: TGCGCCAGCAGCCAGGACCTGACAGGAATTAATGAAAAACTGTTTTTT
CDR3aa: CASSQDLTGINEKLFF

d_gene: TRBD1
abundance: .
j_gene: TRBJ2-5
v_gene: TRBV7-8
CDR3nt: TGTGCCAGCAGGCAACAGACAGGGACCGGAGGGACCCAGTACTTC
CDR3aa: CASRQQTGTGGTQYF

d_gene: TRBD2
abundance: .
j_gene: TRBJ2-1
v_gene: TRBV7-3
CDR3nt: TGTGCCAGCTCTCGTTTCCAGCGGGGAACTGAGCAGTTCTTC
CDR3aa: CASSRFQRGTEQFF

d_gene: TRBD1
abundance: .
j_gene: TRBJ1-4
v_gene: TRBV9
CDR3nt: TGTGCCAGCAGCGAACAGGGGGCAACTAATGAAAAACTGTTTTTT
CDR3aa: CASSEQGATNEKLFF

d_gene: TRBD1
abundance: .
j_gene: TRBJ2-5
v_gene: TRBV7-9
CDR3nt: TGTGCCAGCAGCTCCACAGGGGCCCAAGAGACCCAGTACTTC
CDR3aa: CASSSTGAQETQYF

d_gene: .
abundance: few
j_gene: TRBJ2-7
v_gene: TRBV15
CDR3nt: TGTGCCACCAGCAGAGACAGGGTCAGCTCCTACGAGCAGTACTTC
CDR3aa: CATSRDRVSSYEQYF

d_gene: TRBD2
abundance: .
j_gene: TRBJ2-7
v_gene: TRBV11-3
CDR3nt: TGTGCCAGCAGCTCGGGACTAGTCGCCTACGAGCAGTACTTC
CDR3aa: CASSSGLVAYEQYF

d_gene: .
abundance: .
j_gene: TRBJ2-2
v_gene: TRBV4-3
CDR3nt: TGCGCCAGCAGCCAACAACGGACAGTTAACGGGGAGCTGTTTTTT
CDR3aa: CASSQQRTVNGELFF

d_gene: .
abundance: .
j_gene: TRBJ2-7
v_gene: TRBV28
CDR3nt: TGTGCCAGCAGTTCAGACGGTAGGCCCCCCCACGAGCAGTACTTC
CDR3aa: CASSSDGRPPHEQYF

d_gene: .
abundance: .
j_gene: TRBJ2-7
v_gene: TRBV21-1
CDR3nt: TGTGCCAGCAGCATGCAGATTAGCGGCTTCGCCTACGAGCAGTACTTC
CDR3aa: CASSMQISGFAYEQYF

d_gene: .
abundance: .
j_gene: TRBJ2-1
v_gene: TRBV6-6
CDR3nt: TGTGCCAGCCATGCGGGCCCAGGTGATGAGCAGTTCTTC
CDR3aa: CASHAGPGDEQFF